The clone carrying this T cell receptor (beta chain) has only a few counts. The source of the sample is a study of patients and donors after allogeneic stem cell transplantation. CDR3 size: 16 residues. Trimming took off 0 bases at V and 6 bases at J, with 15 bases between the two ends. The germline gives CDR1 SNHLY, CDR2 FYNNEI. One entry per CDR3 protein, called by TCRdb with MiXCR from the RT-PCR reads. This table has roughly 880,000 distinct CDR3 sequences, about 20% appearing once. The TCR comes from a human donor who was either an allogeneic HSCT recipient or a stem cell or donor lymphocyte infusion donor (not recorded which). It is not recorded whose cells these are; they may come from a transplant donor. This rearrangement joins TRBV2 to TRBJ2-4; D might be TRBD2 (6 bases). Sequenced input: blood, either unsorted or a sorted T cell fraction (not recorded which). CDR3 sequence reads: CASSEARGPQGNIQYF. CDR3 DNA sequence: TGTGCCAGCAGTGAAGCGCGGGGTCCTCAAGGAAACATTCAGTACTTC.